The clone carrying this T cell receptor beta chain was counted many times. Its target is unknown. Regions amplified from RNA transcripts were the TCR beta CDR3 regions. The study used the HTBI primer set for a first-round RT-PCR of the TCR CDR3. MiXCR, applied by TCRdb to the multiplex PCR reads, yields one record per CDR3 protein. This sample has over 250,000 distinct CDR3 sequences, with roughly an eighth found just once. This specimen belongs to a study of T cells in Graves' hyperthyroidism and ophthalmopathy. Broader study findings: Ophthalmopathy prediction by the model preceded onset by a median roughly 6 months. Using 13 V-J features, a model discriminated ophthalmopathy from stable hyperthyroidism.

The CDR3 is 15 amino acids. The germline CDR1 and CDR2 sequences are SEHNR and FQNEAQ (reference sequence). V lost 0 bases, J lost 4 bases, and 4 bases stayed unmatched. This clonotype was sampled from a woman aged 35 to 49 with Graves' ophthalmopathy. V is TRBV7-9 and J is TRBJ1-1; 8 nucleotides line up with TRBD1. Sequencing was performed on blood. The CDR3 coding sequence is TGTGCCAGCAGCTTAGCGCAGGGGGCGAGCACTGAAGCTTTCTTT. As protein: CASSLAQGASTEAFF. Full variable domain (missing parts from reference TRBV7-9 and TRBJ1-1): DTGVSQNPRHKITKRGQNVTFRCDPISEHNRLYWYRQTLGQGPEFLTYFQNEAQLEKSRLLSDRFSAERPKGSFSTLEIQRTEQGDSAMYLCASSLAQGASTEAFFGQGTRLTVV.